These 32 T cell receptor beta chains came from one sample sequenced in a study of beta chain features in type 1 diabetes. Their antigen targets remain unknown. Regarding the study as a whole: TCRB CDR3s were moderately but significantly shorter in Type 1 diabetes patients in all four CD4+ subsets.

Reverse transcription of all isolated RNA meant that expressed TCRB transcripts were sequenced. Generated by immunoSEQ multiplex PCR, the TCRdb table keeps only in-frame clones and is missing some. The profile covers about 710,000 clones, with roughly an eighth appearing a single time and 0.035% to 0.045% taken by the ten largest. Material: naive CD4+ T cells from blood. These receptors were taken from a young man with type 1 diabetes.

The J gene is TRBJ2-5, the V gene TRBV30, with D uncertain. Trimming removed 0 bases at V and 5 bases at J, with 16 bases between. The CDR3 length is 15 residues. Germline assignment: CDR1 GTSNPN and CDR2 SVGIG (reference sequence). The CDR3, as DNA: TGTGCCTGGAGTGTACAAGACCCCAGCTGGGAGACCCAGTACTTC. This sequence encodes CAWSVQDPSWETQYF.

In this sample, this clone turned up a few times. The gene calls are TRBV4-3 and TRBJ2-2, with D hard to call. This CDR3 is built from 15 residues. Per the germline V gene, CDR1 is LGHNA and CDR2 is YSLEER. Deletions cut 3 bases from V and 3 bases from J, with 11 bases between. The chain's CDR3 is CASSQTERDTGELFF. The CDR3 DNA sequence: TGCGCCAGCAGCCAGACGGAGCGTGACACCGGGGAGCTGTTTTTT.

The CDR3 here is CASSNRGGETQYF. Here the CDR3 DNA reads TGTGCCAGCAGCAACAGGGGAGGAGAGACCCAGTACTTC. This sequence joins TRBV11-3 and TRBJ2-5, with D tentatively TRBD1 (7 bases). The CDR3 totals 13 residues. Trimming stripped 5 bases from V and 4 bases from J, with 11 bases between. Germline V gene lookup returns CDR1 SGHNT and CDR2 YENEEA.

The J gene is TRBJ1-2, the V gene TRBV2; TRBD1 might be the D (5 bases). Trimming stripped 6 bases from V and 6 bases from J, with 8 bases between. Germline lookup yields CDR1 SNHLY and CDR2 FYNNEI. CDR3 length: 11 amino acids. CDR3 in DNA: TGTGCCAGCAGCAGGGAGAATGGCTACACCTTC. Amino acid sequence: CASSRENGYTF.

With regard to this clone: This sample includes further DNA sequences coding for the same CDR3. This chain joins TRBV7-9 and TRBJ2-7, with D uncertain. Germline V gives CDR1 SEHNR, CDR2 FQNEAQ (reference sequence). This CDR3 is built from 12 residues. V lost 1 base, J lost 5 bases, and 6 bases lay in between. In DNA form, the CDR3 reads TGTGCCAGCAGCTTAGTGTCTCACGAGCAGTACTTC. It is translated as CASSLVSHEQYF.

The rearrangement uses TRBV30 and TRBJ2-1; a possible D gene is TRBD2 (6 bases). Trimming left V 2 bases short and J 10 bases short, with 21 bases between. Germline CDR1 GTSNPN, CDR2 SVGIG (reference sequence). This CDR3 is 15 amino acids long. CDR3 coding DNA: TGTGCCTGGAGTACCCCGGGATACCTCCGGGGGGAGCAGTTCTTC. Translation gives CAWSTPGYLRGEQFF. Based on the CDR3 plus reference TRBV30 and TRBJ2-1, the full variable domain is SQTIHQWPATLVQPVGSPLSLECTVEGTSNPNLYWYRQAAGRGLQLLFYSVGIGQISSEVPQNLSASRPQDRQFILSSKKLLLSDSGFYLCAWSTPGYLRGEQFFGPGTRLTVL.

The V gene is TRBV4-1, the J gene TRBJ2-1, with TRBD2 identical over 10 bases. Germline CDR1 and CDR2: MGHRA and YSYEKL. The CDR3 has 16 residues. Germline trimming cut 4 bases from V and 4 bases from J; bases unmatched to any gene: 7. CDR3 in amino acids: CASSPRTSGGYNEQFF. Here the CDR3 DNA reads TGCGCCAGCAGCCCCCGGACTAGCGGAGGTTACAATGAGCAGTTCTTC.

V is TRBV2 and J is TRBJ1-1, with a possible D match to TRBD1 (5 bases). CDR3 size: 13 residues. V was cut by 7 bases and J by 0 bases, with 9 bases left in between. Germline values: CDR1 SNHLY, CDR2 FYNNEI. CDR3 amino acids: CASKGTMNTEAFF. CDR3 DNA: TGTGCCAGCAAAGGGACGATGAACACTGAAGCTTTCTTT.

This clone showed up just a few times. The chain uses TRBV20-1 and TRBJ2-3; D not certain. Germline V gene data show CDR1 as DFQATT and CDR2 as SNEGSKA (reference sequence). The CDR3 runs to 11 residues. The V gene lost 6 bases and the J gene lost 4 bases, with 8 bases spanning the gap. The CDR3 is CSAGKADTQYF. The CDR3 bases are TGCAGTGCGGGAAAGGCAGATACGCAGTATTTT.

This clone has more than one count but fewer than ten. This chain joins TRBV9 and TRBJ2-5; a possible D gene is TRBD2 (7 bases). The germline V gene has CDR1 SGDLS and CDR2 YYNGEE. The CDR3 is 15 residues long. V dropped 5 bases and J dropped 5 bases, with 19 bases sitting between them. CDR3 coding DNA: TGTGCCAGCAGTTCGTCCGGGGGGCGGGATGAGACCCAGTACTTC. Translated, it gives CASSSSGGRDETQYF.

The rearrangement uses TRBV29-1 and TRBJ1-1; D perhaps matches TRBD1 (5 bases). V shed 4 bases and J shed 1 base, with 10 bases lying between them. CDR1 is SQVTM, CDR2 ANQGSEA, per germline. The CDR3 is made up of 13 amino acids. The CDR3 is CSVVRGSNTEAFF. The CDR3 DNA reads TGCAGCGTTGTTCGGGGCTCGAACACTGAAGCTTTCTTT.

The chain couples TRBV25-1 to TRBJ1-1, with TRBD1 as a possible D gene (6 bases). Trimming pared 7 bases from V and 0 bases from J, leaving 9 bases between. This CDR3 has 13 residues. From germline, CDR1 is MGHDK and CDR2 SYGVNS. The CDR3 protein is CASNNRVNTEAFF. CDR3 nucleotides: TGTGCCAGCAATAACAGGGTGAACACTGAAGCTTTCTTT. Full variable domain (outside the CDR3, taken from reference TRBV25-1 and TRBJ1-1): EADIYQTPRYLVIGTGKKITLECSQTMGHDKMYWYQQDPGMELHLIHYSYGVNSTEKGDLSSESTVSRIRTEHFPLTLESARPSHTSQYLCASNNRVNTEAFFGQGTRLTVV.

The V call is TRBV29-1, the J call TRBJ1-1; D possibly corresponds to TRBD1 (6 bases). This CDR3 region has 14 residues. V lost 8 bases and J 6 bases, leaving 22 bases between the germline ends. Germline lookup yields CDR1 SQVTM and CDR2 ANQGSEA. The CDR3 sequence is CSYQQGALSAEAFF. DNA of the CDR3: TGCAGCTATCAACAGGGAGCTCTCAGCGCTGAAGCTTTCTTT.

The chain links TRBV4-3 to TRBJ2-5; 7 bases line up with TRBD1. Germline V gene lookup returns CDR1 LGHNA and CDR2 YSLEER. The V segment lost 0 bases and the J segment 2 bases; nucleotides outside the gene matches: 6. The CDR3 runs to 16 residues. The CDR3 nucleotides read TGCGCCAGCAGCCAAGATTACGGGACAGTTCAAGAGACCCAGTACTTC. Translating gives CASSQDYGTVQETQYF.

CDR3: CAWSFSSTQYF. In nucleotides, the CDR3 is TGTGCCTGGTCCTTCTCAAGTACGCAGTATTTT. The chain recombines TRBV30 with TRBJ2-3; no firm D call. Trimming pared 5 bases from V and 8 bases from J, leaving 11 bases between. CDR1 and CDR2 from the germline V gene are GTSNPN and SVGIG (reference sequence). This CDR3 contains 11 residues.

CDR3: CASRSFQAGSRDEQFF. CDR3 sequence (DNA): TGTGCCAGCAGGTCTTTTCAGGCAGGCTCCAGGGATGAGCAGTTCTTC. This rearrangement joins TRBV25-1 to TRBJ2-1, with D perhaps matching TRBD1 (5 bases). The germline V gene encodes CDR1 MGHDK and CDR2 SYGVNS. V was clipped by 6 bases and J by 8 bases, with 23 bases between them. The CDR3 is 16 residues long. Variable domain in full (rest from reference TRBV25-1 and TRBJ2-1): EADIYQTPRYLVIGTGKKITLECSQTMGHDKMYWYQQDPGMELHLIHYSYGVNSTEKGDLSSESTVSRIRTEHFPLTLESARPSHTSQYLCASRSFQAGSRDEQFFGPGTRLTVL.

This clone has more than one count but fewer than ten. The CDR3 coding sequence is TGTGCCAGCAGCCGCGGGGTAGCGGGGAGGCGAAATGAGCAGTTCTTC. Protein sequence: CASSRGVAGRRNEQFF. The genes are TRBV28 and TRBJ2-1; 8 bases map to TRBD2. J gave up 7 bases and V 6 bases, and 14 bases lay outside the gene matches. Germline V CDR1 and CDR2: MDHEN, SYDVKM. There are 16 residues in the CDR3.

This clone was detected only a few times. The chain recombines TRBV29-1 with TRBJ1-2; D gene uncertain. Germline CDR1 and CDR2: SQVTM and ANQGSEA. CDR3 length: 10 residues. Trimming removed 3 bases at V and 3 bases at J, with 2 bases between. The CDR3 DNA is TGCAGCGTTGAGGACTATGGCTACACCTTC. Translating it yields CSVEDYGYTF.

This clone was detected only a few times. The rearrangement uses TRBV9 and TRBJ1-2; possibly TRBD1 for D (5 bases). Between the trimmed V and J ends, which lost 3 bases and 13 bases, there was a span of 13 bases. Germline V gene sequence: CDR1 SGDLS, CDR2 YYNGEE. CDR3 size: 11 residues. The DNA of the CDR3 is TGTGCCAGCAGCGCCCCCAGGGTATTCACCTTC. This sequence encodes CASSAPRVFTF.

The chain recombines TRBV7-2 with TRBJ2-4; D remains ambiguous. V lost 1 base to trimming and J lost 1 base, with 5 bases between them. Germline assignment: CDR1 SGHTA and CDR2 FQGNSA. This CDR3 has 14 amino acids. CDR3 nucleotides: TGTGCCAGCAGCTTAGATGGGGCCAAAAACATTCAGTACTTC. Protein sequence: CASSLDGAKNIQYF.

This clone was recorded a few times. The rearrangement links TRBV29-1 to TRBJ2-7, with D possibly being TRBD1 or TRBD2 (5 bases each). CDR3 length equals 13 residues. Trimming removed 6 bases at V and 2 bases at J, with 14 bases between. Germline lookup yields CDR1 SQVTM and CDR2 ANQGSEA. DNA for the CDR3: TGCAGCGTGGGGACCGGGGCTCCCTACGAGCAGTACTTC. It encodes CSVGTGAPYEQYF.

The chain couples TRBV6-5 to TRBJ2-7, with D tentatively TRBD1 (6 bases). V was clipped by 3 bases and J by 3 bases, with 12 bases between them. CDR3 length: 14 residues. Germline values: CDR1 MNHEY, CDR2 SVGAGI. In DNA, the CDR3 is TGTGCCAGCAGTTATGCAGGGGTTGTCTACGAGCAGTACTTC. It yields the protein CASSYAGVVYEQYF.

The V call is TRBV2, the J call TRBJ2-1, with 7 bases matching TRBD1. Germline values: CDR1 SNHLY, CDR2 FYNNEI. This CDR3 is 15 amino acids long. J gave up 0 bases and V 5 bases, and 4 bases lay outside the gene matches. DNA of the CDR3: TGTGCCAGCAGTAGAGGGGGCCGCTCCTACAATGAGCAGTTCTTC. Translating gives CASSRGGRSYNEQFF.

This clone was seen a few times. The rearrangement links TRBV6-5 to TRBJ2-4; the D is unclear. The CDR3 covers 15 residues. Trimming removed 6 bases at V and 1 base at J, with 13 bases between. Germline V gene data show CDR1 as MNHEY and CDR2 as SVGAGI. CDR3 protein: CASSRSGSAKNIQYF. In DNA, the CDR3 is TGTGCCAGCAGCCGTTCAGGCTCGGCCAAAAACATTCAGTACTTC.

This clone came up a few times. A read error may explain this, as a much larger clone is one base away. Other DNA sequences from this sample encode an identical CDR3 as well. The V call is TRBV5-4, the J call TRBJ2-3; D call uncertain. The V and J ends lost 2 bases and 3 bases respectively, with 1 base between them. The germline CDR1 and CDR2 sequences are SGHNT and YYREEE (reference sequence). CDR3 size: 11 residues. The CDR3 nucleotides are TGTGCCAGCAGCTTTACAGATACGCAGTATTTT. Translated, it gives CASSFTDTQYF.

The CDR3 is CASSPWTILGKRSFQAFF. CDR3 bases: TGCGCCAGCAGCCCTTGGACTATCTTGGGGAAAAGGTCTTTTCAAGCTTTCTTT. This chain joins TRBV4-1 and TRBJ1-1; D call uncertain. Germline V gene lookup returns CDR1 MGHRA and CDR2 YSYEKL. The CDR3 covers 18 residues. V lost 4 bases and J 9 bases, leaving 30 bases between the germline ends.

This clone came up a few times. The V gene is TRBV7-9, the J gene TRBJ1-2; D is perhaps TRBD1 (6 bases). Germline V gene lookup returns CDR1 SEHNR and CDR2 FQNEAQ (reference sequence). V was cut by 5 bases and J by 8 bases, with 12 bases left in between. The CDR3 sequence is 12 residues long. The CDR3 spells CASSQPGGGYTF. Written as DNA, the CDR3 is TGTGCCAGCAGCCAACCCGGGGGCGGCTACACCTTC.

This clone was seen only a few times. The chain carries TRBV7-2 and TRBJ2-3; D is possibly TRBD2 (6 bases). Germline V lookup: CDR1 SGHTA, CDR2 FQGNSA. Trimming stripped 5 bases from V and 0 bases from J, with 9 bases between. The CDR3 is made up of 14 amino acids. The CDR3 nucleotides are TGTGCCAGCAGCCCCGCGGGGAGCACAGATACGCAGTATTTT. Translation: CASSPAGSTDTQYF.

The chain links TRBV21-1 to TRBJ2-7. TRBV21-1 corresponds to a pseudogene. This CDR3 region has 13 residues. CDR3 protein: CASSETRGNEQYF. For the CDR3, the DNA is TGTGCCAGCAGCGAAACCCGTGGGAACGAGCAGTACTTC.

This clone was observed a handful of times. The V and J genes are TRBV5-1 and TRBJ2-7, with D maybe TRBD2 (5 bases). This CDR3 contains 13 residues. The V and J ends lost 1 base and 2 bases respectively, with 7 bases between them. Germline CDR1 is SGHRS and CDR2 is YFSETQ. In nucleotides, the CDR3 is TGCGCCAGCAGCTTGCGGGATGCCTACGAGCAGTACTTC. The encoded protein is CASSLRDAYEQYF.

Details on this clone: Other DNA variants within this sample encode the same CDR3. The CDR3 protein is CASSSSSGANVLTF. Here the CDR3 DNA reads TGCGCCAGCAGTTCTAGCTCTGGGGCCAACGTCCTGACTTTC. V gene TRBV5-1 combines with J gene TRBJ2-6; no clear D. Germline CDR1 is SGHRS and CDR2 is YFSETQ. V lost 5 bases and J 0 bases, leaving 6 bases between the germline ends. This CDR3 contains 14 residues.

The chain links TRBV25-1 to TRBJ2-1, with 10 bases matching TRBD2. CDR3 size: 15 residues. V was pared by 6 bases and J by 4 bases, with 6 bases of the junction left unmatched. CDR1 and CDR2 from the germline V gene are MGHDK and SYGVNS. Written as DNA, the CDR3 is TGTGCCAGCAGCCTAGCGGGGGATAATTACAATGAGCAGTTCTTC. It codes for CASSLAGDNYNEQFF.